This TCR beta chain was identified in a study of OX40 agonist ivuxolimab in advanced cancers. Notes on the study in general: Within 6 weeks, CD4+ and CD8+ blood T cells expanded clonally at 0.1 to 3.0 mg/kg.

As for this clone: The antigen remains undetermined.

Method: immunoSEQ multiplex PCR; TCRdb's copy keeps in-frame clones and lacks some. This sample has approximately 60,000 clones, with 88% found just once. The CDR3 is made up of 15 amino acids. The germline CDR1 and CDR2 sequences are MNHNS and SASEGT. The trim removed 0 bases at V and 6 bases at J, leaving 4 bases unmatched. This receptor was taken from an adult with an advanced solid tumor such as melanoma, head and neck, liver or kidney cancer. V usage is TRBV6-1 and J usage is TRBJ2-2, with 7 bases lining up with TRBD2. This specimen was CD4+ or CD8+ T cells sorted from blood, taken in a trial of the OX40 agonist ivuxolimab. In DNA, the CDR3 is TGTGCCAGCAGTGAAGCTCGAGGGAGGGCCGGGGAGCTGTTTTTT. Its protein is CASSEARGRAGELFF.